Presented here are 17 T cell receptor beta chains from one specimen sequenced in a study of blood T cell repertoires in COVID-19. TCRdb's copy holds only in-frame clones and misses some; the assay was immunoSEQ multiplex PCR. The data hold roughly 220,000 clones, with about 85% observed a single time. Source material: PBMCs or T cells enriched from blood (not recorded which). These receptors came from a woman in her 30s who had recovered from COVID-19.

The rearrangement uses TRBV7-2 and TRBJ1-5; a possible D gene is TRBD1 (5 bases). Per germline, CDR1 SGHTA and CDR2 FQGNSA. The CDR3 contains 15 residues. V lost 5 bases, J lost 0 bases, and 11 bases lay in between. CDR3 in DNA: TGTGCCAGCAGCACAAGGGGCTATAGCAATCAGCCCCAGCATTTT. It codes for CASSTRGYSNQPQHF.

The rearrangement joins TRBV7-9 to TRBJ1-1; the match to TRBD1 covers 8 bases. The CDR3 extends over 15 amino acids. CDR1 and CDR2 (germline): SEHNR, FQNEAQ (reference sequence). The V and J ends lost 5 bases and 6 bases, in that order; junction bases with no gene match: 11. The CDR3 is CASSPRDRGRAEAFF. In DNA form, the CDR3 reads TGTGCCAGCAGCCCGCGCGACAGGGGTCGCGCTGAAGCTTTCTTT.

This chain links TRBV27 with TRBJ2-7; 8 bases match TRBD1. J gave up 2 bases and V 6 bases, and 3 bases lay outside the gene matches. The CDR3 is 13 amino acids. Germline lookup yields CDR1 MNHEY and CDR2 SMNVEV (reference sequence). CDR3 DNA: TGTGCCAGCAGCCGACAGGGGCCCTACGAGCAGTACTTC. Protein product: CASSRQGPYEQYF.

This clone was detected only a few times. V gene TRBV2 combines with J gene TRBJ1-3, with 7 nucleotides matching TRBD1. The germline gives CDR1 SNHLY, CDR2 FYNNEI. This CDR3 region has 13 residues. The ends lost 6 bases at V and 1 base at J; junction bases unmatched: 0. In DNA form, the CDR3 reads TGTGCCAGCAGACAGGGGTCTGGAAACACCATATATTTT. Amino acids: CASRQGSGNTIYF.

The chain has TRBV6-5 and TRBJ1-2; 8 bases line up with TRBD1. This CDR3 is 14 amino acids long. Germline CDR1 is MNHEY and CDR2 is SVGAGI. Trimming cost V 2 bases and J 4 bases; bases outside gene matches: 3. The CDR3 bases are TGTGCCAGCAGTTACCAGGGGGCCGGCTATGGCTACACCTTC. Encoded protein: CASSYQGAGYGYTF.

The chain uses TRBV7-2 and TRBJ2-5; perhaps TRBD2 as D (7 bases). The CDR3 has 15 amino acids. V was shortened by 5 bases and J by 4 bases, with 17 bases between the two germline ends. Germline assignment: CDR1 SGHTA and CDR2 FQGNSA. Here the CDR3 reads CASSPRGARGETQYF. In nucleotides, the CDR3 is TGTGCCAGCAGCCCCCGGGGGGCGCGAGGAGAGACCCAGTACTTC.

This chain links TRBV7-3 with TRBJ2-1; D might be TRBD1 (5 bases). V lost 5 bases and J 2 bases, leaving 13 bases between the germline ends. CDR1 and CDR2 from the germline V gene are SGHTA and FQGTGA. This CDR3 contains 15 residues. Written as DNA, the CDR3 is TGTGCCAGCAGCCCCACCCCGACAGCCTACAATGAGCAGTTCTTC. This translates into CASSPTPTAYNEQFF. Together with reference TRBV7-3 and TRBJ2-1, the CDR3 gives the full variable domain: GAGVSQTPSNKVTEKGKYVELRCDPISGHTALYWYRQSLGQGPEFLIYFQGTGAADDSGLPNDRFFAVRPEGSVSTLKIQRTERGDSAVYLCASSPTPTAYNEQFFGPGTRLTVL.

This clone was counted only a few times. The chain employs TRBV4-3 and TRBJ1-4; maybe TRBD1 (5 bases). Trimming shortened V by 1 base and J by 2 bases, and 11 bases separated the two germline ends. Germline-derived CDR1 and CDR2 are LGHNA and YSLEER. The CDR3 is made up of 16 amino acids. This CDR3 reads CASSQVSGQTNEKLFF. CDR3 DNA: TGCGCCAGCAGCCAAGTTTCAGGGCAGACTAATGAAAAACTGTTTTTT.

The chain has TRBV4-3 and TRBJ1-5; D is ambiguous. Trimming removed 0 bases from V and 2 bases from J, with 8 bases in between. This CDR3 contains 15 residues. Germline V gives CDR1 LGHNA, CDR2 YSLEER. CDR3 amino acids: CASSQDPGGNQPQHF. The CDR3 bases are TGCGCCAGCAGCCAAGATCCGGGAGGCAATCAGCCCCAGCATTTT.

The CDR3 region is CASSLNRHTEAFF. The DNA of the CDR3 is TGTGCCAGCAGCTTAAACAGGCACACTGAAGCTTTCTTT. This sequence joins TRBV7-3 and TRBJ1-1, with D possibly being TRBD1 (5 bases). The ends were cut back, 1 base at V and 3 bases at J, with 6 bases in the middle. The CDR3 loop spans 13 amino acids. Germline values: CDR1 SGHTA, CDR2 FQGTGA.

This chain uses TRBV6-4 with TRBJ1-6; D is unclear. Germline-derived CDR1 and CDR2 are MRHNA and SNTAGT. Trimming took off 3 bases at V and 6 bases at J, with 9 bases between the two ends. The CDR3 runs to 14 residues. The CDR3 loop reads CASSEGRFNSPLHF. Written as DNA, the CDR3 is TGTGCCAGCAGTGAGGGCAGGTTTAATTCACCCCTCCACTTT.

The rearrangement links TRBV27 to TRBJ2-1; D call uncertain. CDR1 is MNHEY, CDR2 SMNVEV, per germline (reference sequence). The ends were cut back, 1 base at V and 8 bases at J, with 9 bases in the middle. The CDR3 has 13 amino acids. The CDR3 DNA follows: TGTGCCAGCAGTTTATGGGTACGGGATGAGCAGTTCTTC. The encoded protein is CASSLWVRDEQFF.

The V gene is TRBV11-3, the J gene TRBJ2-5, with a weak D call TRBD2 (5 bases). The V gene lost 8 bases and the J gene lost 7 bases, with 11 bases spanning the gap. Germline V gene data show CDR1 as SGHNT and CDR2 as YENEEA. The CDR3 runs to 11 residues. CDR3 in amino acids: CASPPGRTQYF. CDR3 in DNA: TGTGCCAGCCCCCCGGGAAGGACCCAGTACTTC.

The chain combines TRBV21-1 with TRBJ2-1; the tabulated D call, TRBD2, remains unverified against the DNA. TRBV21-1 is a documented pseudogene. The length of the CDR3 is 16 residues. CDR3 protein: CASSKALAGGANEQFF. The CDR3 nucleotides are TGTGCCAGCAGCAAAGCGCTAGCGGGGGGTGCTAATGAGCAGTTCTTC.

This chain uses TRBV11-3 with TRBJ2-7; 7 nucleotides align to TRBD1. This CDR3 is built from 15 residues. The trim removed 0 bases at V and 2 bases at J, leaving 4 bases unmatched. Germline CDR1 is SGHNT and CDR2 is YENEEA. CDR3 protein: CASSLETGETYEQYF. In nucleotides, the CDR3 is TGTGCCAGCAGCTTAGAAACAGGGGAGACCTACGAGCAGTACTTC.

The V call is TRBV6-1, the J call TRBJ1-2; tentative D call: TRBD1 (6 bases). Germline CDR1 is MNHNS and CDR2 is SASEGT. CDR3 length: 15 residues. With 2 bases removed from V and 4 bases from J, the gap between germline ends came to 14 bases. The CDR3 nucleotides are TGTGCCAGCAGTGAAACAGGGTTCGGTGCCTATGGCTACACCTTC. Translation: CASSETGFGAYGYTF.

The V call is TRBV9, the J call TRBJ1-3, with D perhaps matching TRBD1 (5 bases). CDR3 length: 16 residues. Trimming took 0 bases from V and 0 from J, leaving 10 bases between them. Germline V gene lookup returns CDR1 SGDLS and CDR2 YYNGEE. The CDR3 is CASSVVDNYSGNTIYF. In nucleotides, the CDR3 is TGTGCCAGCAGCGTAGTGGACAACTACTCTGGAAACACCATATATTTT.